This T cell receptor beta chain was obtained from a study of blood T cell repertoires in COVID-19. About the study: COVID-19 samples from acute and convalescent phases originated in the United States, Italy and Spain. T cells, B-cell-depleted T cells, or PBMCs provided the cDNA or gDNA that served as material.

As processed by the authors: Using reference gene primer amplification, nucleated cell counts were estimated. Measured with immunoSEQ multiplex PCR; TCRdb has only the in-frame clones, and not every one. V, J and clone size reflect that table, while D and trimming were determined from the DNA. The table shows some 200,000 clones, with about 91% occurring only once. The sample taken for sequencing was peripheral blood. The clonotype was recovered from a man aged 30 to 45 with acute or convalescent COVID-19.

The CDR3 region is CSASLRLSPSTDTQYF. The CDR3 coding sequence is TGCAGTGCTAGTCTTCGACTCTCCCCAAGCACAGATACGCAGTATTTT. The chain joins TRBV20-1 to TRBJ2-3; no clear D gene. The CDR3 extends over 16 amino acids. V was shortened by 3 bases and J by 0 bases, with 16 bases between the two germline ends. Germline-derived CDR1 and CDR2 are DFQATT and SNEGSKA (reference sequence).